This T cell receptor (beta chain) was found in a study of human T cells and chemical hapten exposure. Study-wide background: The upper back received 0.01% DPC by patch testing, with results read at 6 days.

One entry per CDR3 protein, called by TCRdb with MiXCR from the RACE reads. The sample gives some 300,000 distinct CDR3 sequences, about 5.4% of which show up once; over 6.5% is in the top ten. The germline V gene encodes CDR1 MNHEY and CDR2 SVGEGT. V lost 6 bases, J lost 8 bases, and 16 bases lay in between. This CDR3 has 13 amino acids. Time point here: pre-sensitization, week 0. Treatment: therapeutic diphenylcyclopropenone sensitization with weekly scalp DPC. The gene calls are TRBV6-2 or TRBV6-3 and TRBJ1-1, with D maybe TRBD1 (6 bases). The clonotype originates from a woman aged 18-35 years with alopecia areata. Some clones in this sample may be carry-over from other donors' samples. The specimen comprised whole blood, sampled in connection with sensitization to the hapten diphenylcyclopropenone (DPC). CDR3 protein: CASSRGGPMEAFF. The CDR3 DNA is TGTGCCAGCAGCAGAGGGGGGCCCATGGAAGCTTTCTTT.